The subject of this entry is one T cell receptor beta chain. The sample is drawn from a study of T cell changes during pregnancy in multiple sclerosis. Using immunoSEQ multiplex PCR, the repertoire was profiled, and TCRdb retains in-frame clones only, with some absent. The data contain roughly 80,000 clones, approximately 93% of them singletons. Germline V lookup: CDR1 LNHDA, CDR2 SQIVND (reference sequence). The CDR3 runs to 16 residues. The ends lost 7 bases at V and 4 bases at J; junction bases unmatched: 15. Sample: peripheral blood, taken in the second trimester of pregnancy. The V gene is TRBV19, the J gene TRBJ2-7; 8 positions agree with TRBD1. This sequence originates from a female donor with multiple sclerosis, enrolled in a pregnancy study. The CDR3: CASNNPSRDRSYEQYF. The CDR3 nucleotides read TGTGCCAGTAACAACCCTTCCCGGGACAGGAGTTACGAGCAGTACTTC.